Shown below are 23 T cell receptor beta chains from a single sample sequenced in a study of technical replicates of blood from a few donors. The protocol was immunoSEQ multiplex PCR, while the TCRdb copy is restricted to in-frame clones and leaves out a portion. The data hold roughly 82,000 clones, with just over 95% observed a single time. The sequenced sample was T cells isolated from PBMCs. These receptors came from a human donor in good health.

The V and J genes are TRBV5-8 and TRBJ1-5; D is possibly TRBD1 (5 bases). The germline CDR1 and CDR2 sequences are SGHTS and YDEGEE. Trimming removed 5 bases from V and 3 bases from J, with 15 bases in between. There are 15 residues in the CDR3. The CDR3 loop is CASSPSDSFNQPQHF. As DNA, the CDR3 is TGTGCCAGCAGTCCAAGCGACAGTTTCAATCAGCCCCAGCATTTT.

The rearrangement links TRBV7-2 to TRBJ2-7, with TRBD1 matching 7 bases. The V segment lost 5 bases and the J segment 5 bases; nucleotides outside the gene matches: 9. The CDR3 contains 14 residues. Germline V gene sequence: CDR1 SGHTA, CDR2 FQGNSA. The CDR3 loop is CASSVGQLVNEQYF. Here the CDR3 DNA reads TGTGCCAGCAGCGTGGGACAGCTTGTCAACGAGCAGTACTTC.

This clone is a singleton in its sample. V and J are TRBV2 and TRBJ2-7; 12 bases match TRBD2. The CDR3 has 12 residues. Trimming took 6 bases from V and 11 from J; bases not matched to a gene: 5. Germline V gives CDR1 SNHLY, CDR2 FYNNEI. CDR3 loop: CASRLAGGKEYF. Written as DNA, the CDR3 is TGTGCCAGCAGACTAGCGGGAGGAAAGGAGTACTTC.

The rearrangement joins TRBV7-9 to TRBJ2-3; 10 positions match TRBD2. V gave up 1 base and J gave up 3 bases; unmatched junction bases: 7. This CDR3 comprises 17 residues. In germline, CDR1 is SEHNR, CDR2 FQNEAQ (reference sequence). In nucleotides, the CDR3 is TGTGCCAGCAGCTTAGTGGGCCTAGCGGGAGTAACAGATACGCAGTATTTT. It encodes CASSLVGLAGVTDTQYF.

The rearrangement joins TRBV11-2 to TRBJ1-1; D not certain. With 5 bases removed from V and 5 bases from J, the gap between germline ends came to 18 bases. Germline V gene sequence: CDR1 SGHAT, CDR2 FQNNGV. This CDR3 region has 15 residues. In DNA, the CDR3 is TGTGCCAGCAGCCTCGTCTCCGGGAGAGGAACTGAAGCTTTCTTT. Translation gives CASSLVSGRGTEAFF.

The count of this clone is one. The chain employs TRBV10-3 and TRBJ2-3; 11 bases line up with TRBD1. V shed 0 bases and J 4 bases; nucleotides not matched to a gene: 3. The germline V gene has CDR1 ENHRY and CDR2 SYGVKD. This CDR3 is 16 amino acids long. The DNA of the CDR3 is TGTGCCATCAGTGAGTCGCCGGGACAGGGGGCAGATACGCAGTATTTT. This encodes CAISESPGQGADTQYF.

The count of this clone is one. The rearrangement uses TRBV6-1 and TRBJ2-7; D might be TRBD1 (6 bases). The germline V gene encodes CDR1 MNHNS and CDR2 SASEGT. The length of the CDR3 is 17 residues. Trimming took 4 bases from V and 1 from J, leaving 20 bases between them. The CDR3 sequence: CASSGPLQGQPSYEQYF. CDR3 nucleotide sequence: TGTGCCAGCAGTGGGCCCCTTCAGGGACAACCTTCCTACGAGCAGTACTTC.

This clone was seen only once. The V call is TRBV7-3, the J call TRBJ1-5; D is uncertain. Trimming stripped 4 bases from V and 4 bases from J, with 14 bases between. The CDR3 extends over 15 amino acids. CDR1 SGHTA and CDR2 FQGTGA come from the germline V gene. CDR3 sequence: CASSYMAPLNQPQHF. The CDR3 DNA sequence: TGTGCCAGCAGCTACATGGCCCCACTAAATCAGCCCCAGCATTTT. Drawing the rest from reference TRBV7-3 and TRBJ1-5, the complete variable domain is GAGVSQTPSNKVTEKGKYVELRCDPISGHTALYWYRQSLGQGPEFLIYFQGTGAADDSGLPNDRFFAVRPEGSVSTLKIQRTERGDSAVYLCASSYMAPLNQPQHFGDGTRLSIL.

The chain couples TRBV6-4 to TRBJ2-3; 9 bases are a match to TRBD1. This CDR3 is built from 14 residues. Germline loops: CDR1 MRHNA, CDR2 SNTAGT. V dropped 10 bases and J dropped 0; count of bases not matched to a gene: 5. This chain's CDR3 is CAISGQGSTDTQYF. DNA of the CDR3: TGTGCCATCTCGGGACAGGGCAGCACAGATACGCAGTATTTT.

The chain is built from TRBV13 and TRBJ2-1; unclear D gene. Germline V gene sequence: CDR1 PRHDT, CDR2 FYEKMQ (reference sequence). Trimming took 2 bases from V and 3 from J, leaving 17 bases between them. The CDR3 is made up of 17 amino acids. CDR3 sequence (DNA): TGTGCCAGCAGCTTATTGGCGAGCGTGGATGTCTACAATGAGCAGTTCTTC. Amino acid sequence: CASSLLASVDVYNEQFF.

For the CDR3, the DNA is TGTGCCACCAGCTTAGGGACAGGGATGGATGAAAAACTGTTTTTT. Encoded protein: CATSLGTGMDEKLFF. This chain links TRBV15 with TRBJ1-4; 9 nucleotides agree with TRBD1. CDR1 is LNHNV and CDR2 is YYDKDF in the germline V gene (reference sequence). Germline trimming cut 5 bases from V and 6 bases from J; bases unmatched to any gene: 7. The CDR3 length is 15 residues.

The J gene is TRBJ2-7, the V gene TRBV6-5; D is unclear. V was pared by 4 bases and J by 3 bases, with 10 bases between. Germline CDR1 reads MNHEY; CDR2 reads SVGAGI. This CDR3 has 13 residues. The CDR3 loop is CASSFSDIYEQYF. The CDR3 DNA sequence: TGTGCCAGCAGTTTTTCTGACATCTACGAGCAGTACTTC.

The V gene is TRBV27, the J gene TRBJ2-1, with D possibly matching TRBD1 (5 bases). The CDR3 has 18 residues. The V end was cut by 1 base, the J end by 7 bases, with 23 bases between. CDR1 and CDR2 from the germline V gene are MNHEY and SMNVEV (reference sequence). CDR3 region: CASSLYTGVVTEWNEQFF. The DNA of the CDR3 is TGTGCCAGCAGTTTATATACAGGTGTAGTTACGGAATGGAATGAGCAGTTCTTC.

The genes are TRBV10-3 and TRBJ1-2; D may be TRBD1 (5 bases). This CDR3 region has 13 residues. The germline V and J ends were trimmed by 10 bases and 3 bases, with 15 bases remaining between them. Looked up from germline, CDR1 is ENHRY and CDR2 is SYGVKD. CDR3 residues: CANGQYGDYGYTF. The DNA of the CDR3 is TGTGCCAACGGACAATACGGAGACTATGGCTACACCTTC.

J is TRBJ2-1 and V is TRBV2, with D perhaps matching TRBD2 (5 bases). The germline gives CDR1 SNHLY, CDR2 FYNNEI. The CDR3 has 14 amino acids. Trimming cost V 8 bases and J 2 bases, with 13 bases left between them. CDR3 DNA: TGTGCCAGCGGGTTATCGGGAACCTACAATGAGCAGTTCTTC. As protein: CASGLSGTYNEQFF.

The chain couples TRBV5-1 to TRBJ1-3; TRBD1 matches 8 bases. J was trimmed by 0 bases and V by 4 bases; bases with no gene match: 15. The CDR3 is 19 residues long. The germline gives CDR1 SGHRS, CDR2 YFSETQ. In DNA, the CDR3 is TGCGCCAGCAGCCTCGGGACAGGCCGAGGAATAGGCTCTGGAAACACCATATATTTT. Protein product: CASSLGTGRGIGSGNTIYF.

The rearrangement joins TRBV5-6 to TRBJ1-2; 7 positions match TRBD1. With 4 bases clipped from V and 2 bases from J, the junction kept 2 bases outside the gene matches. In germline, CDR1 is SGHDT, CDR2 YYEEEE. CDR3 length: 13 amino acids. The CDR3 sequence: CASSLGGNYGYTF. The CDR3 bases are TGTGCCAGCAGCCTAGGGGGCAACTATGGCTACACCTTC.

This chain joins TRBV11-2 and TRBJ2-1; no firm D call. The CDR3 covers 14 residues. Deletions cut 5 bases from V and 7 bases from J, with 15 bases between. The germline V gene has CDR1 SGHAT and CDR2 FQNNGV. The CDR3 nucleotides read TGTGCCAGCAGCCCTGTCGTGCGGCTAAATGAGCAGTTCTTC. Translating gives CASSPVVRLNEQFF.

V is TRBV7-9 and J is TRBJ1-2; a possible D gene is TRBD1 (5 bases). With 5 bases removed from V and 6 bases from J, the gap between germline ends came to 10 bases. This CDR3 region has 12 residues. The germline CDR1 and CDR2 sequences are SEHNR and FQNEAQ (reference sequence). The CDR3 spells CASSPETDGYTF. CDR3 in DNA: TGTGCCAGCAGCCCGGAGACAGATGGCTACACCTTC.

The chain is built from TRBV7-9 and TRBJ2-7; TRBD2 agrees at 7 bases. The CDR3 consists of 17 residues. The J segment lost 4 bases and the V segment lost 7 bases, leaving 19 bases of the junction unmatched. Germline-derived CDR1 and CDR2 are SEHNR and FQNEAQ (reference sequence). The CDR3 DNA reads as TGTGCCAGCAATAGCGGATTATCGGGAGGTGGGATATACGAGCAGTACTTC. Protein sequence: CASNSGLSGGGIYEQYF.

This rearrangement joins TRBV6-5 to TRBJ2-3; possible D gene TRBD2, 6 bases. Germline V gene lookup returns CDR1 MNHEY and CDR2 SVGAGI. CDR3 length: 14 amino acids. V was cut by 5 bases and J by 5 bases, with 14 bases left in between. Here the CDR3 reads CASSGRLDGDTQYF. CDR3 nucleotides: TGTGCCAGCAGTGGAAGACTAGACGGAGATACGCAGTATTTT.

This sequence joins TRBV7-3 and TRBJ1-4; 7 positions match TRBD1. The V gene's germline CDR1 is SGHTA and CDR2 FQGTGA. The junction had 8 bases not matched to a gene; V was cut back by 1 base and J by 6 bases. CDR3 length: 16 residues. In DNA form, the CDR3 reads TGTGCCAGCAGCTTAATGGGTCGAGGGGGCGATGAAAAACTGTTTTTT. Residues: CASSLMGRGGDEKLFF.

The chain's CDR3 is CASSSYTGELFF. The CDR3 region has the DNA TGTGCCAGCAGCTCCTACACCGGGGAGCTGTTTTTT. This chain uses TRBV5-6 with TRBJ2-2, with D uncertain. CDR1 SGHDT and CDR2 YYEEEE come from the germline V gene. V lost 3 bases and J 3 bases, leaving 3 bases between the germline ends. The CDR3 totals 12 residues. Complete variable domain (other parts from reference TRBV5-6 and TRBJ2-2): DAGVTQSPTHLIKTRGQQVTLRCSPKSGHDTVSWYQQALGQGPQFIFQYYEEEERQRGNFPDRFSGHQFPNYSSELNVNALLLGDSALYLCASSSYTGELFFGEGSRLTVL.